This TCR beta chain was sequenced in a study of T cell responses to AZD1222 COVID-19 vaccine. Study-wide results and caveats: The repertoires were collected only after the peak T cell response. The donor cohort was predominantly white British with a female majority, and clonal diversity may have been underestimated. Nearly half of the spike-specific TCRs reportedly recognize variant regions that carry no mutations. Spike was spanned by vaccine-associated CD4 TCRs, which were dominant at 160-218 and 743-854.

Assay: immunoSEQ multiplex PCR; the TCRdb copy retains only in-frame clones and omits some. The sample carries 130,000 to 150,000 clones, 85% to 95% recorded once. Comments on this clone: Its antigen is undetermined.

The V gene's germline CDR1 is MNHEY and CDR2 SVGAGI. The V gene end was trimmed by 5 bases and the J gene end by 4 bases; junction bases not matched to a gene: 5. This CDR3 contains 15 residues. The specimen was peripheral blood, collected on day 0 of AZD1222 vaccination. V is TRBV6-5 and J is TRBJ2-2, with TRBD1 identical over 9 bases. This TCR was sampled from an adult in good health. The CDR3 nucleotides are TGTGCCAGCAGTCAGACAGGGGGTGGCACCGGGGAGCTGTTTTTT. The encoded protein is CASSQTGGGTGELFF.